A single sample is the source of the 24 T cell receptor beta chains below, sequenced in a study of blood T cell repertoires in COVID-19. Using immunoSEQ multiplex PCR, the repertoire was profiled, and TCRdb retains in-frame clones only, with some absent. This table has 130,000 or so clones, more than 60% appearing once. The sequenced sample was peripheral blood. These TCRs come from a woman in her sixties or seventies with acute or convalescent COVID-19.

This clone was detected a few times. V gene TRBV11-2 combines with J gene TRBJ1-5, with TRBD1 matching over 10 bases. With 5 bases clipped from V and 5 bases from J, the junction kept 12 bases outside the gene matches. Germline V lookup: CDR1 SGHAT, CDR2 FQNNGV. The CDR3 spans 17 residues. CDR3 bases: TGTGCCAGCAGCCCGAGCCGGACAGGGGGAAAGGATCAGCCCCAGCATTTT. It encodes CASSPSRTGGKDQPQHF.

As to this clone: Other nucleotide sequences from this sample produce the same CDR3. CDR3 DNA: TGCGCCAGCAGCCTGACAGGGGGCAATCAGCCCCAGCATTTT. Protein: CASSLTGGNQPQHF. The chain combines TRBV5-1 with TRBJ1-5; TRBD1 aligns across 8 bases. The CDR3 has 14 residues. J lost 2 bases, V lost 4 bases, and 2 bases had no gene match. From germline, CDR1 is SGHRS and CDR2 YFSETQ.

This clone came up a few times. CDR3 nucleotide sequence: TGCAGTGCTAGTCAGTCCAGGCTTAACTATGGCTACACCTTC. It codes for CSASQSRLNYGYTF. V and J are TRBV20-1 and TRBJ1-2; D call uncertain. The CDR3 runs 14 residues. V dropped 3 bases and J dropped 1 base, with 12 bases sitting between them. Germline CDR1 is DFQATT and CDR2 is SNEGSKA (reference sequence).

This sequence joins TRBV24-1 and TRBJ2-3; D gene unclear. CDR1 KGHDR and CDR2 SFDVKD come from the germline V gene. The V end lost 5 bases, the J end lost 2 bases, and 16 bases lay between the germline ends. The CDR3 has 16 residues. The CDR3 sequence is CATSAMRSLNTDTQYF. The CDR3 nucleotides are TGTGCCACCAGTGCCATGAGGAGCCTCAACACAGATACGCAGTATTTT.

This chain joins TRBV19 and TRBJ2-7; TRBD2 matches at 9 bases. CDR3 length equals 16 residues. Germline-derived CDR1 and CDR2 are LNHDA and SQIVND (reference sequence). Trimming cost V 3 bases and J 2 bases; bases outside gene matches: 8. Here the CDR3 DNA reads TGTGCCAGTAGTATTCGTCCGGGACTAGCAGCCTACGAGCAGTACTTC. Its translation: CASSIRPGLAAYEQYF.

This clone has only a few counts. DNA of the CDR3: TGTGCCAGCAGCCGCTCCATGGCGGGAGGGTTTGACGAGCAGTACTTC. This codes for CASSRSMAGGFDEQYF. The chain recombines TRBV9 with TRBJ2-7; TRBD2 matches 9 bases. From germline, CDR1 is SGDLS and CDR2 YYNGEE. This CDR3 has 16 residues. V lost 4 bases and J lost 5; bases outside the gene matches: 13.

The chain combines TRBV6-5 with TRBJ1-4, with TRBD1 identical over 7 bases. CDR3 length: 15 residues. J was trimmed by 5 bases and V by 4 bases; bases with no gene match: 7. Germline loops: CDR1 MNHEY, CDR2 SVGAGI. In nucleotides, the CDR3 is TGTGCCAGCAGTTCGAACAGGGGATTAAATGAAAAACTGTTTTTT. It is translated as CASSSNRGLNEKLFF.

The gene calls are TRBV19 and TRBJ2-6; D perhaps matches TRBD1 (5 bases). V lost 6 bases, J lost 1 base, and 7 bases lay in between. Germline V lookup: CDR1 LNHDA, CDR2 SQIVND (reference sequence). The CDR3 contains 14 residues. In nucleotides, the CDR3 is TGTGCCAGTAGGAGACAGTCTGGGGCCAACGTCCTGACTTTC. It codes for CASRRQSGANVLTF.

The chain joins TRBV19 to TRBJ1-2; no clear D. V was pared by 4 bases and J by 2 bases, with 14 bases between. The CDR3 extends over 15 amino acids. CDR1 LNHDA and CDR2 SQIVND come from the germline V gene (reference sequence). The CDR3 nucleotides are TGTGCCAGTAGTACCGATTTCCGGCGGAACTATGGCTACACCTTC. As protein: CASSTDFRRNYGYTF.

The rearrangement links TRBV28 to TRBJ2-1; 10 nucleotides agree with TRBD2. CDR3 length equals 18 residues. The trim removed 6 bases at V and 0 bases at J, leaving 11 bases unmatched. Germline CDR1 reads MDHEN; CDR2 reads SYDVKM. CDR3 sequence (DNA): TGTGCCAGCAGCTCTCCGGGACTAGCGCCTAGCTCCTACAATGAGCAGTTCTTC. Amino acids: CASSSPGLAPSSYNEQFF.

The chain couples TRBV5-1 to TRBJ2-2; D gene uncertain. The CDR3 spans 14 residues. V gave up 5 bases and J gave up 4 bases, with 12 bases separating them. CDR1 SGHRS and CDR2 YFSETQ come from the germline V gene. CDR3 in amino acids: CASSPGSVTGELFF. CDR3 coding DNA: TGCGCCAGCAGTCCTGGTTCGGTCACCGGGGAGCTGTTTTTT. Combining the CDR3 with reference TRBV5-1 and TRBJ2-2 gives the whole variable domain KAGVTQTPRYLIKTRGQQVTLSCSPISGHRSVSWYQQTPGQGLQFLFEYFSETQRNKGNFPGRFSGRQFSNSRSEMNVSTLELGDSALYLCASSPGSVTGELFFGEGSRLTVL.

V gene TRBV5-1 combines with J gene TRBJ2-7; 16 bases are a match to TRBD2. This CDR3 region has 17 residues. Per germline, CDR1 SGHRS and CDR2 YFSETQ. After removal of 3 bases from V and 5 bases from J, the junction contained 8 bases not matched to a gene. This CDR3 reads CASSSGLAGGPTDEQYF. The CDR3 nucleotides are TGCGCCAGCAGCTCGGGACTAGCGGGGGGGCCCACGGACGAGCAGTACTTC. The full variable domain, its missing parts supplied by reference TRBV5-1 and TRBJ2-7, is KAGVTQTPRYLIKTRGQQVTLSCSPISGHRSVSWYQQTPGQGLQFLFEYFSETQRNKGNFPGRFSGRQFSNSRSEMNVSTLELGDSALYLCASSSGLAGGPTDEQYFGPGTRLTVT.

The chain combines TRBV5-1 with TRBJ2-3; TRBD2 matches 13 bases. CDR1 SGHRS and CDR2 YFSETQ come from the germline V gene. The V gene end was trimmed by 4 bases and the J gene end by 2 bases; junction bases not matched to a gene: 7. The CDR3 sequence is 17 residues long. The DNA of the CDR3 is TGCGCCAGCAGCCCTGGTGGACTAGCGGGAGCCACAGATACGCAGTATTTT. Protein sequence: CASSPGGLAGATDTQYF.

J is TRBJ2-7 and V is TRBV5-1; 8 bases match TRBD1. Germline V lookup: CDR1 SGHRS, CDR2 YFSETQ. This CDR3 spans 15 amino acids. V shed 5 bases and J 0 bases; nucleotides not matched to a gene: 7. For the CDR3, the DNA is TGCGCCAGCAGTGGTGCAGGGGGCTTCTCCTACGAGCAGTACTTC. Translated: CASSGAGGFSYEQYF.

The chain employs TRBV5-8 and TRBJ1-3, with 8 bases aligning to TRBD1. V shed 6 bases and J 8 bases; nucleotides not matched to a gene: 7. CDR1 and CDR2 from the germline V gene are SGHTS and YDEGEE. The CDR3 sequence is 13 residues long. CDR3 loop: CASTVTGADTIYF. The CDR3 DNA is TGTGCCAGCACCGTGACAGGGGCTGACACCATATATTTT.

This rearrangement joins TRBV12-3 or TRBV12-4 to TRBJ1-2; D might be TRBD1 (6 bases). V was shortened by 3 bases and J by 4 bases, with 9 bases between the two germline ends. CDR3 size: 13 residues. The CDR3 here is CASSFGQSYGYTF. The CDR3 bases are TGTGCCAGCAGTTTTGGACAGAGCTATGGCTACACCTTC.

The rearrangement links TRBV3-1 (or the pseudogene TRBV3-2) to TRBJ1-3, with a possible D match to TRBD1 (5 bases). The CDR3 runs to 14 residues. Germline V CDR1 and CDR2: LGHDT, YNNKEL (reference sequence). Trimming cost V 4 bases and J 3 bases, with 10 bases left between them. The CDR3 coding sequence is TGTGCCAGCAGCCGGGAAGGGGTTGGAAACACCATATATTTT. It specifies CASSREGVGNTIYF.

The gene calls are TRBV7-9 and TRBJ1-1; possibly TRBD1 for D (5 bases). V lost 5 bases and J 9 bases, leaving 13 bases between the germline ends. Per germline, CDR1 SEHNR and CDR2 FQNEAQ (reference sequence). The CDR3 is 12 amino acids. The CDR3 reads CASSTDSQKAFF. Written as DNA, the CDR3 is TGTGCCAGCAGCACCGACAGCCAGAAAGCTTTCTTT. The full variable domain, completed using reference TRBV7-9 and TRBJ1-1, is DTGVSQNPRHKITKRGQNVTFRCDPISEHNRLYWYRQTLGQGPEFLTYFQNEAQLEKSRLLSDRFSAERPKGSFSTLEIQRTEQGDSAMYLCASSTDSQKAFFGQGTRLTVV.

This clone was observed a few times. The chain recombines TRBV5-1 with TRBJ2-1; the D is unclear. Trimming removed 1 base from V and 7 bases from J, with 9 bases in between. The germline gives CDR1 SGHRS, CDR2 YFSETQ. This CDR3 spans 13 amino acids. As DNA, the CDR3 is TGCGCCAGCAGCTTGAGTACAGCTAATGAGCAGTTCTTC. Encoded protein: CASSLSTANEQFF.

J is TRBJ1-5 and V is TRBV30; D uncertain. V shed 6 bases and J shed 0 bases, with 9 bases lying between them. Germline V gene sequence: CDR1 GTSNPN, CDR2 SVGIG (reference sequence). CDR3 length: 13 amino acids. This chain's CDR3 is CACATDSNQPQHF. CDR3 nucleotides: TGTGCCTGCGCCACAGATAGCAATCAGCCCCAGCATTTT.

CDR3 in DNA: TGTGCCAGCAGTGAATCCGGCAGGGCAGGGCCTGGGGCCAACGTCCTGACTTTC. Protein: CASSESGRAGPGANVLTF. This rearrangement joins TRBV25-1 to TRBJ2-6; tentative D call: TRBD1 (5 bases). The CDR3 has 18 residues. V was pared by 1 base and J by 2 bases, with 15 bases between. Germline CDR1 reads MGHDK; CDR2 reads SYGVNS.

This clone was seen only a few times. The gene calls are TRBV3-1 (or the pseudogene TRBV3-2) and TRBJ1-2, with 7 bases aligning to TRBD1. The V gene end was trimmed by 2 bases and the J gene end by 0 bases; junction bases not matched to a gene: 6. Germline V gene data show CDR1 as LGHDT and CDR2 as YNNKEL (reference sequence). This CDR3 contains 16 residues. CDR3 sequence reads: CASSQSRGSSNYGYTF. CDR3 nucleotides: TGTGCCAGCAGCCAATCCAGGGGGAGTTCTAACTATGGCTACACCTTC.

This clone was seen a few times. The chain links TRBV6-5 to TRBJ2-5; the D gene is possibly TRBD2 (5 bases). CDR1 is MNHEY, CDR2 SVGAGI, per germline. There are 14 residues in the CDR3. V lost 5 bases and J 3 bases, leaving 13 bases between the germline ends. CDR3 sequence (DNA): TGTGCCAGCAGTCACTTGACTAACAAAGAGACCCAGTACTTC. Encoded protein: CASSHLTNKETQYF.

The CDR3, as DNA: TGCAGCGTCGTCGGACAGACTGAAGCTTTCTTT. Protein product: CSVVGQTEAFF. The chain joins TRBV29-1 to TRBJ1-1, with D perhaps matching TRBD1 (6 bases). Germline V lookup: CDR1 SQVTM, CDR2 ANQGSEA. V lost 6 bases and J lost 5, with 10 bases in between. The CDR3 length is 11 residues.